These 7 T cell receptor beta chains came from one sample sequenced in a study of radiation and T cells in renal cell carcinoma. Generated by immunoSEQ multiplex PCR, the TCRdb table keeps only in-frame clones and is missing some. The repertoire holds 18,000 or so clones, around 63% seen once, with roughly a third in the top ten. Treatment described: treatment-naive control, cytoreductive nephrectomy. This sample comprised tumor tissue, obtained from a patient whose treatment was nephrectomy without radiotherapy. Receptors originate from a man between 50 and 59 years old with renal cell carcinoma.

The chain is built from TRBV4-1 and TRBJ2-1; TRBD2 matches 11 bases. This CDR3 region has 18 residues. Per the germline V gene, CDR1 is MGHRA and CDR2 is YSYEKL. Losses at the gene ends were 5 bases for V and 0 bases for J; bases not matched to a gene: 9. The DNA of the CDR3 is TGCGCCAGCAGCGGGTATCTAGCGGGAGGTAGCTCCTACAATGAGCAGTTCTTC. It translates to CASSGYLAGGSSYNEQFF.

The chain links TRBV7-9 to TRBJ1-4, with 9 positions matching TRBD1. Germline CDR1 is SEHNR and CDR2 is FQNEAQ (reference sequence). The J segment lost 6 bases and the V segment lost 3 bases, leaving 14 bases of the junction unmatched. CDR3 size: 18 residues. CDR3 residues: CASSFNAFPGQGYEKLFF. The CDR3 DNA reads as TGTGCCAGCAGCTTTAATGCGTTTCCGGGACAGGGATATGAAAAACTGTTTTTT.

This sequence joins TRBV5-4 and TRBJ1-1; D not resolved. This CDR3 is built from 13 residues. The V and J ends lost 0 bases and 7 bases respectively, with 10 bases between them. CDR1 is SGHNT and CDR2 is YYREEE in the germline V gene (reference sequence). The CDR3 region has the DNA TGTGCCAGCAGCTTGGGAGTGGGAGTTGAAGCTTTCTTT. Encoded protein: CASSLGVGVEAFF.

The CDR3 nucleotides are TGTGCCAGCAGTAGGGTGAATGGCTACACCTTC. Residues: CASSRVNGYTF. The V call is TRBV6-1, the J call TRBJ1-2; D not resolved. The germline gives CDR1 MNHNS, CDR2 SASEGT. The CDR3 contains 11 residues. The V end lost 5 bases, the J end lost 6 bases, and 7 bases lay between the germline ends.

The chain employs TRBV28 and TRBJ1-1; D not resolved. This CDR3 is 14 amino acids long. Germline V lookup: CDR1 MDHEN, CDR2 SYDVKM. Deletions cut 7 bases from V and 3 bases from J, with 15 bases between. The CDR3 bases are TGTGCCAGCACCCGGGTCCTGGACCACACTGAAGCTTTCTTT. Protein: CASTRVLDHTEAFF.

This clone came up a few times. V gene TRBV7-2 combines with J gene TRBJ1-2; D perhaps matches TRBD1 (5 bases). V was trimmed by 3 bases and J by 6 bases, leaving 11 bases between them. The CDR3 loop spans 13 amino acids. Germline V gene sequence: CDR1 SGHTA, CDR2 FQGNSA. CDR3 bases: TGTGCCAGCAGCTTCGGGACTCTGGATGGCTACACCTTC. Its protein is CASSFGTLDGYTF.

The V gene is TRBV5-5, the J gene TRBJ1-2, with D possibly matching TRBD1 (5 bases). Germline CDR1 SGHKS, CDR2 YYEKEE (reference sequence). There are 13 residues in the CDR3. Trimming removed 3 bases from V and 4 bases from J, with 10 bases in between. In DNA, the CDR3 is TGTGCCAGCAGCTCGGACGGGACCTATGGCTACACCTTC. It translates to CASSSDGTYGYTF.